The TCR beta chain under discussion was sequenced for a study of early stage breast cancer tumors. Looking at the study overall: About 80% of the 16 invasive tumors were ER+, PR+ and HER2-. Study findings and constraints: Chain pairing and CD4, CD8 or FOXP3 expression were not captured. Most shared enriched TCRB sequences were commonly generated ones.

The CDR3 loop spans 15 amino acids. CDR1 and CDR2 (germline): MNHNY, SVGAGI (reference sequence). V shed 7 bases and J 5 bases; nucleotides not matched to a gene: 5. Concerning this clone: Its antigen is not known.

Each sample had two DNA replicates, approximately 0.5 ug blood or roughly 1.4 ug tissue. Assay used: immunoSEQ multiplex PCR; TCRdb lists only in-frame clones, some missing. Of about 25,000 clones listed, 55% to 80% were seen once; the top ten hold just under 10%. The TCR comes from a person between 55 and 69 years old with breast cancer. The sample was breast tumor tissue. V and J are TRBV6-6 and TRBJ2-2, with 12 positions matching TRBD2. DNA of the CDR3: TGTGCCAGCATGACTAGCGGGAGATATACCGGGGAGCTGTTTTTT. Protein: CASMTSGRYTGELFF.